The 10 T cell receptor beta chains listed next were all sequenced from one sample in a study of tissue T cells after allogeneic stem cell transplantation (dated 2022 in TCRdb). The library was generated by the immunoSEQ multiplex PCR assay. TCRdb limited this immuneACCESS table to in-frame rearrangements with V and J called. A share of clones is missing; checked studies link under half to unresolved V genes, and the rest is unexplained. The sample table lists around 4,600 clones, roughly 50% of them with a count of one. 15% to 20% of the sample goes to the ten largest clones. The time point label for this specimen denotes: mouse harvest day 14 after allogeneic transplant. Each mouse graft, delivered by tail vein injection, combined 10^6 splenic CD5+ T cells with 10^7 T-cell-depleted bone marrow cells. Input material: lymph node tissue. These receptors were collected from a female BALB/c mouse given C57BL/6 T cells with graft-versus-host disease after an allogeneic hematopoietic cell transplant.

As regards this clone: The gene symbols are mouse symbols. Read coverage stops 1 residue before the CDR3 terminus; the germline J gene supplies the remainder. The chain recombines TRBV15 with TRBJ2-1; weak D call: TRBD1 (5 bases). Germline values: CDR1 SGHND, CDR2 FRSKSL. The CDR3 is made up of 14 amino acids. The V end lost 2 bases, the J end lost 3 bases, and 8 bases lay between the germline ends. CDR3 DNA (partial): TGTGCCAGCAGTTTAAGGACAATCTATGCTGAGCAGTTC. Its protein product is CASSLRTIYAEQF. The whole CDR3 is CASSLRTIYAEQFF.

A single count supports this clone. The genes are named according to mouse. The read gets to within 1 residue of the CDR3 end, and the germline J gene fills in the rest. This chain connects TRBV13-3 to TRBJ1-6, with 9 bases that match TRBD1. TRBJ1-6 is known as an ORF, though its function is uncertain. J gave up 3 bases and V 0 bases, and 4 bases lay outside the gene matches. The CDR3 sequence is 17 residues long. Germline assignment: CDR1 NNHDY and CDR2 SYVADS. Incomplete CDR3 DNA: TGTGCCAGCAGTGATGAGGGGACAGGGCTCTATAATTCGCCCCTCTAC. Its protein product is CASSDEGTGLYNSPLY. The full CDR3 is CASSDEGTGLYNSPLYF.

For this clone: Mouse gene names apply. The CDR3 end is not reached by the read, which stops 1 residue before it; the germline J gene fills it in. V is TRBV23 and J is TRBJ1-3; TRBD1, the D gene given by the table, was not confirmed from the DNA. This CDR3 has 14 amino acids. In germline, CDR1 is KGHTA, CDR2 FQNQQP. CDR3 DNA, as far as it was read: TGCTCCAGCAGCCGACAGGGTTCTGGAAATACGCTCTAT. This gives the protein CSSSRQGSGNTLY. The CDR3, in full, reads CSSSRQGSGNTLYF.

In its sample, this clone was seen a few times. Genes and germline are mouse. This CDR3 is CASSGQGASDYTF. The sequenced part of the CDR3 DNA is TGTGCCAGCAGCGGACAGGGGGCCTCCGACTACACC. V usage is TRBV26 and J usage is TRBJ1-2; 11 bases are shared with TRBD1. The read finishes 1 residue shy of the CDR3 end, and the germline J gene is used to complete it. The CDR3 runs to 13 residues. The germline V gene has CDR1 KGHPV and CDR2 FQNQEV (reference sequence). Unmatched junction bases numbered 1, after V lost 6 bases and J lost 4 bases.

As to this clone: Gene names and germline match the mouse. From the germline J gene comes the end of the CDR3, since the read stops 1 residue before it. The V gene is TRBV4, the J gene TRBJ2-5; a weak D match, TRBD2 (6 bases). V lost 5 bases and J 3 bases, leaving 12 bases between the germline ends. The CDR3 is 14 amino acids. The germline CDR1 and CDR2 sequences are LGHDT and YNNKQL (reference sequence). The CDR3 DNA, read in part, is TGTGCCAGCAGCCAGGGACTCTGGCAAGACACCCAGTAC. Protein sequence: CASSQGLWQDTQY. The complete CDR3 protein is CASSQGLWQDTQYF.

Details on this clone: Any gene name here is a mouse gene name. The observed sequence ends 1 residue before the CDR3 terminus, with the missing tail filled in from the germline J gene. The J gene is TRBJ1-1, the V gene TRBV1; 7 bases align to TRBD1. The CDR3 spans 15 residues. The trim removed 0 bases at V and 1 base at J, leaving 2 bases unmatched. Per the germline V gene, CDR1 is NSQYPW and CDR2 is LRSPGD (reference sequence). The CDR3 is CTCSADRQGNTEVFF. The CDR3 DNA, read in part, is TGCACCTGCAGTGCAGATCGACAGGGGAACACAGAAGTCTTC.

A remark on this clone: Gene names and germline refer to mouse. The CDR3 is cut off 1 residue early in the read; its end comes from the germline J gene. This chain connects TRBV15 to TRBJ1-1, with D unclear. CDR1 is SGHND and CDR2 is FRSKSL in the germline V gene. There are 13 residues in the CDR3. Trimming shortened V by 1 base and J by 2 bases, and 5 bases separated the two germline ends. CDR3: CASSLDSNTEVFF. The DNA read from the CDR3 is TGTGCCAGCAGTTTAGACAGCAACACAGAAGTCTTC.

This clone is judged medium-sized. Here the gene names and germline are mouse. Read coverage stops 1 residue before the CDR3 terminus; the germline J gene supplies the remainder. The chain recombines TRBV19 with TRBJ2-1, with D unclear. There are 14 residues in the CDR3. V was cut by 0 bases and J by 3 bases, with 7 bases left in between. CDR1 and CDR2 from the germline V gene are FNHDT and SITEND (reference sequence). This chain's CDR3 is CASSIGDLYAEQFF. CDR3 DNA (partial): TGTGCCAGCAGTATAGGGGATCTCTATGCTGAGCAGTTC. The entire variable domain, with the rest obtained from reference TRBV19 and TRBJ2-1, is as follows: GGIITQTPKFLIGQEGQKLTLKCQQNFNHDTMYWYRQDSGKGLRLIYYSITENDLQKGDLSEGYDASREKKSSFSLTVTSAQKNEMAVFLCASSIGDLYAEQFFGPGTRLTVL.

On this clone: The genes are named according to mouse. From the germline J gene comes the end of the CDR3, since the read stops 1 residue before it. This sequence joins TRBV14 and TRBJ2-5; the match to TRBD2 covers 10 bases. V dropped 4 bases and J dropped 5; count of bases not matched to a gene: 7. This CDR3 has 15 residues. The germline V gene encodes CDR1 SGHDT and CDR2 FRDEAV. CDR3 DNA, as far as it was read: TGTGCCAGCAGTCACTGGGGGGGAAGAGGAGACACCCAGTAC. Translated, it gives CASSHWGGRGDTQY. The whole CDR3 is CASSHWGGRGDTQYF.

As regards this clone: Mouse gene names apply. Sequencing ends 1 residue short of the CDR3 end; the germline J gene provides the rest. V usage is TRBV13-2 and J usage is TRBJ2-1; TRBD2 aligns across 14 bases. Germline V gene lookup returns CDR1 NNHNN and CDR2 SYGAGS (reference sequence). This CDR3 is built from 15 residues. V lost 2 bases, J lost 7 bases, and 2 bases stayed unmatched. The CDR3 loop is CASGEGLGGQAEQFF. The sequenced CDR3 bases are TGTGCCAGCGGTGAGGGACTGGGGGGGCAAGCTGAGCAGTTC.